This TCR beta chain was sequenced for a study of cytomegalovirus exposure and HLA in healthy donors (dated by TCRdb to 2016 to 2017). About the full investigation: A later analysis indicated that the 100 to 150 validation repertoires were generated on the platform also employed for the 700 or so repertoires of the first cohort. The aim of the study was to test whether cataloging public T cell receptors could identify signatures of past pathogen exposure. In addition to the first cohort of 650 to 750 subjects, a separate validation cohort of 100 to 150 different subjects was used. To predict cytomegalovirus infection status, the study brought together high-throughput TCR immunosequencing, statistical association of individual TCRs with disease status, and machine learning.

The library was built by means of the immunoSEQ multiplex PCR assay. In the source study's methods: A statistical classification framework was built to diagnose cytomegalovirus status from the catalog of TCR beta chain sequences. In its TCRdb copy, this immuneACCESS table keeps in-frame sequences only and misses some clones. Where compared with another copy, unresolved V genes explain less than half of these, and the others have no known cause. D and trimming come from the DNA, and the V and J calls and clone size come from that table. This sample holds 150,000 to 200,000 clones; 85% were observed only once. About 17% of the sample lies in the top ten. The research as a whole found: In vitro tests confirmed that a few of the cytomegalovirus-associated TCR beta chains recognize cytomegalovirus antigens. While some public TCRs were present in many individuals, most TCR sequences turned up only very rarely across donors. The classifier was reported to diagnose cytomegalovirus status with high specificity and sensitivity in both the original and validation cohorts. In the study, around 160 TCR beta chains were listed as associated with cytomegalovirus. The authors suggested that the approach could potentially be generalized to other disease states and immunological phenotypes. Of the cluster scores, roughly 95% were above 0 in a later analysis, which found that TCRs clustered in the first cohort also tended to co-occur in the 120 validation repertoires. The validation cohort had no HLA typing available for a later analysis, so co-occurrence within that cohort was assessed over all 120 or so repertoires.

CDR1 SGDLS and CDR2 YYNGEE were looked up in the germline V gene. From V the trimming removes 4 bases and from J it removes 5 bases, while the gene matches leave 5 bases of the junction unaccounted for. From the cysteine through the phenylalanine, the CDR3 covers 15 amino acids. The kept DNA is CDR3 alone, 45 bases in frame from the first base. Concerning this clone itself: The antigen this receptor binds is unknown. There are no base qualities to consult, and no much larger clone falls within one base.

Separate from the approximately 670-subject first cohort, the validation cohort of 95 to 150 subjects was the group to which the donors belonged. Sequencing was carried out using PBMCs. The rearrangement combines TRBV9 with TRBJ2-1; the junction holds 11 bases that match TRBD2. The clonotype comes from a man younger than 30 in good health and CMV-seropositive. The CDR3 in this case is CASSSWTSGHNEQFF. The DNA is as follows: TGTGCCAGCAGCTCGTGGACTAGCGGGCACAATGAGCAGTTCTTC. Where the CDR3 stops, the reference TRBV9 and TRBJ2-1 genes take over; the full variable domain is DSGVTQTPKHLITATGQRVTLRCSPRSGDLSVYWYQQSLDQGLQFLIQYYNGEERAKGNILERFSAQQFPDLHSELNLSSLELGDSALYFCASSSWTSGHNEQFFGPGTRLTVL.